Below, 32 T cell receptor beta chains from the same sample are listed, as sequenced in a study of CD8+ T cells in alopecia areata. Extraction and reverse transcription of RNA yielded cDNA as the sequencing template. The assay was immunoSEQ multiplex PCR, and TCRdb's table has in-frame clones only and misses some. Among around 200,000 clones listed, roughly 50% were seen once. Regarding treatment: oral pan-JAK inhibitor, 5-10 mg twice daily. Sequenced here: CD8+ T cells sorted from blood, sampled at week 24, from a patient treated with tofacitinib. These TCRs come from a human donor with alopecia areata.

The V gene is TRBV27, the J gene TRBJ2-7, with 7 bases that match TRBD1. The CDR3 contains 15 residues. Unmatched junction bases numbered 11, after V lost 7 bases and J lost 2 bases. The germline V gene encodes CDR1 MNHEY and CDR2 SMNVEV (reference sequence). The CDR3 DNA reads TGTGCCAGCATGGACTCTCTGACAGGGACCTACGAGCAGTACTTC. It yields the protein CASMDSLTGTYEQYF.

The CDR3 spells CSVDTGNSGNTIYF. CDR3 coding DNA: TGCAGCGTTGATACAGGGAACTCTGGAAACACCATATATTTT. The chain combines TRBV29-1 with TRBJ1-3; D perhaps matches TRBD1 (6 bases). V lost 3 bases to trimming and J lost 0 bases, with 9 bases between them. CDR3 length: 14 amino acids. The V gene's germline CDR1 is SQVTM and CDR2 ANQGSEA.

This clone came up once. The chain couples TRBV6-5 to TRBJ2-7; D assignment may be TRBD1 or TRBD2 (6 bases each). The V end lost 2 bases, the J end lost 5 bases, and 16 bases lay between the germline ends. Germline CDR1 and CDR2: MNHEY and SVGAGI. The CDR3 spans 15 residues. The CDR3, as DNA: TGTGCCAGCAGTTACATGGGGGGCTCCTTTAACGAGCAGTACTTC. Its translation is CASSYMGGSFNEQYF.

The CDR3 DNA follows: TGTGCCAGCAGTGATTCACGGCCCTACGAGCAGTACTTC. Translation: CASSDSRPYEQYF. The chain employs TRBV2 and TRBJ2-7; D is unresolved. The V and J ends lost 3 bases and 2 bases respectively, with 8 bases between them. This CDR3 comprises 13 residues. Looked up from germline, CDR1 is SNHLY and CDR2 is FYNNEI.

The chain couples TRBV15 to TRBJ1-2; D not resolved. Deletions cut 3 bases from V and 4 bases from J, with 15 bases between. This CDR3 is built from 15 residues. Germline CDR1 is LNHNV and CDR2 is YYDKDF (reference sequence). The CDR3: CATSSLRGSGYGYTF. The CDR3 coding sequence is TGTGCCACCAGCAGCCTTCGAGGAAGTGGCTATGGCTACACCTTC.

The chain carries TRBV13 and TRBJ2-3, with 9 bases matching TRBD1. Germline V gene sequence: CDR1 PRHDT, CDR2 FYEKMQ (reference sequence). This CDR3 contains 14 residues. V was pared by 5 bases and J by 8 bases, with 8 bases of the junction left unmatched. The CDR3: CASSTRTGASTQYF. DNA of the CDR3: TGTGCCAGCAGCACCCGGACAGGGGCAAGTACGCAGTATTTT.

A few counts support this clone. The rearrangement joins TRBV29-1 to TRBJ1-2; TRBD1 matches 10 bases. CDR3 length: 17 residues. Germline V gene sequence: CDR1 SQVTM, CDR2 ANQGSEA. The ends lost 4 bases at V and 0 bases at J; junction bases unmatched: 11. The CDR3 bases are TGCAGCGTTGCAGGGACGGGGGACAGGGGATCTAACTATGGCTACACCTTC. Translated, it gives CSVAGTGDRGSNYGYTF. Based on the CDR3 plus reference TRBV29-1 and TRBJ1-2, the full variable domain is SAVISQKPSRDICQRGTSLTIQCQVDSQVTMMFWYRQQPGQSLTLIATANQGSEATYESGFVIDKFPISRPNLTFSTLTVSNMSPEDSSIYLCSVAGTGDRGSNYGYTFGSGTRLTVV.

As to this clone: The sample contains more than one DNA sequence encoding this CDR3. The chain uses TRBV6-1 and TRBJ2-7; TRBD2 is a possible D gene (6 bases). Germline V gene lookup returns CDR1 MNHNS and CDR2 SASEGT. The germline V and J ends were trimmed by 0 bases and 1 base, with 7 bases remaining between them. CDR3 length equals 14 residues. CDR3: CASSEAGGSYEQYF. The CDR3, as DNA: TGTGCCAGCAGTGAAGCTGGGGGGTCCTACGAGCAGTACTTC.

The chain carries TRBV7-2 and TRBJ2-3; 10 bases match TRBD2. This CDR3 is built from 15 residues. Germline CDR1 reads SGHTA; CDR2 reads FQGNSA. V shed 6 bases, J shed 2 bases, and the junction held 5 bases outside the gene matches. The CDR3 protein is CASRLAGTLTDTQYF. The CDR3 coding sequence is TGTGCCAGCAGACTAGCGGGGACCCTCACAGATACGCAGTATTTT.

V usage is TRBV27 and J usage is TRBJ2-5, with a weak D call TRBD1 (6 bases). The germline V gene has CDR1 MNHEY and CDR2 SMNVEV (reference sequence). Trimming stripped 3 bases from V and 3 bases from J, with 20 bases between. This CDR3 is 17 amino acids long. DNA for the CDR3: TGTGCCAGCAGTTTTGGACCGCTAGGGGACAAAAAAGAGACCCAGTACTTC. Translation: CASSFGPLGDKKETQYF.

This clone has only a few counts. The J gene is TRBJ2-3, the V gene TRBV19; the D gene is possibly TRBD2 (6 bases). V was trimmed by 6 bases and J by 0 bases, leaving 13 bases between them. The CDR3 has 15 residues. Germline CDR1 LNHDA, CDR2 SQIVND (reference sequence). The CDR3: CASSPAGRSTDTQYF. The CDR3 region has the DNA TGTGCCAGTAGCCCTGCGGGGCGGAGCACAGATACGCAGTATTTT.

The CDR3 sequence: CASSQGRNRNNEQFF. Written as DNA, the CDR3 is TGTGCCAGCAGCCAAGGGAGGAACAGAAACAATGAGCAGTTCTTC. This chain links TRBV4-2 with TRBJ2-1; a possible D gene is TRBD2 (5 bases). V lost 1 base, J lost 5 bases, and 12 bases lay in between. Germline assignment: CDR1 LGHNA and CDR2 YNFKEQ. This CDR3 spans 15 amino acids.

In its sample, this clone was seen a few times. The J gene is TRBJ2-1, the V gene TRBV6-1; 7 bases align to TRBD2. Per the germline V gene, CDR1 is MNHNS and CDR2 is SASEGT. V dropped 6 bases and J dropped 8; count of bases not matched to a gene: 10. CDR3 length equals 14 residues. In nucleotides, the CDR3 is TGTGCCAGCAGCCGGACTAGTTTCAAAGATGAGCAGTTCTTC. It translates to CASSRTSFKDEQFF.

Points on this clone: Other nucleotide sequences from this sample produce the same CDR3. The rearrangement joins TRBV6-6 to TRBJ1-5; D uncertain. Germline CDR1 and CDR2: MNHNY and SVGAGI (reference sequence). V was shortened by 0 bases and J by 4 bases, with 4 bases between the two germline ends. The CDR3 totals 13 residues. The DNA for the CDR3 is TGTGCCAGCAGTTACTCAAGGAATCAGCCCCAGCATTTT. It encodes CASSYSRNQPQHF.

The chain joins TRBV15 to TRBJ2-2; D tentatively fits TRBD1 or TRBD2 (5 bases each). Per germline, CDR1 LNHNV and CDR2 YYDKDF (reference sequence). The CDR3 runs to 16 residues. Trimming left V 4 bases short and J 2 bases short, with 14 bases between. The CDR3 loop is CATSMTAGSNTGELFF. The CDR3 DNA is TGTGCCACCAGCATGACGGCAGGGAGCAACACCGGGGAGCTGTTTTTT.

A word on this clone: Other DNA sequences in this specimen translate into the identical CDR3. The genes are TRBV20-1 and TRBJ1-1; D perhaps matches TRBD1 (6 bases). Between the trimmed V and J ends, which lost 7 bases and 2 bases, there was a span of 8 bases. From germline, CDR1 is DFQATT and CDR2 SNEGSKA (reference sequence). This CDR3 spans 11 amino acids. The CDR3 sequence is CSVQGNTEAFF. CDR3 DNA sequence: TGCAGTGTACAGGGCAACACTGAAGCTTTCTTT.

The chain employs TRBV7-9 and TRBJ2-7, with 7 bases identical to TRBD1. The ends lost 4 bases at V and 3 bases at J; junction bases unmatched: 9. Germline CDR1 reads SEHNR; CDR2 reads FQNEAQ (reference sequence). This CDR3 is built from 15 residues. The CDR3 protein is CASSSSYRGFYEQYF. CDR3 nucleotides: TGTGCCAGCAGCTCGTCTTACAGGGGATTCTACGAGCAGTACTTC.

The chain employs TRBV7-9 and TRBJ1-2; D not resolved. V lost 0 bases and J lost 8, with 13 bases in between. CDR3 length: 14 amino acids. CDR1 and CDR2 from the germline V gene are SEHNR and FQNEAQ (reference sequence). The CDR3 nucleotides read TGTGCCAGCAGCTTAGCGGGCCGGGGAGAAGGCTACACCTTC. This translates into CASSLAGRGEGYTF.

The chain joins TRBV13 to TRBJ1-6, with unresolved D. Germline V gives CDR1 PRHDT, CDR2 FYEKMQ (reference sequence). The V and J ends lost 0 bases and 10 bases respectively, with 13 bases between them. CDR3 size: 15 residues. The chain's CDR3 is CASSLGPGPRSPLHF. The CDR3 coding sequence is TGTGCCAGCAGCTTAGGACCCGGCCCGAGGTCACCCCTCCACTTT.

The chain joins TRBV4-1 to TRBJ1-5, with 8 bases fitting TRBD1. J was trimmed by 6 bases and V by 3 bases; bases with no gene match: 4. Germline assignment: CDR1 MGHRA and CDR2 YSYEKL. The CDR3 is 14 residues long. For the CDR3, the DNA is TGCGCCAGCAGCCACAACAGGGGGGGTCAGCCCCAGCATTTT. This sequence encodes CASSHNRGGQPQHF.

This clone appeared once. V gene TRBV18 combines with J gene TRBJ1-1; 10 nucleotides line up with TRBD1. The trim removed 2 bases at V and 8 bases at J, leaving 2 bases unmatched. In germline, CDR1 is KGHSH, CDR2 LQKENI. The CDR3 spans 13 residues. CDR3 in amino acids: CASSPRDRGEAFF. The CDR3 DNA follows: TGTGCCAGCTCACCAAGGGACAGGGGCGAAGCTTTCTTT.

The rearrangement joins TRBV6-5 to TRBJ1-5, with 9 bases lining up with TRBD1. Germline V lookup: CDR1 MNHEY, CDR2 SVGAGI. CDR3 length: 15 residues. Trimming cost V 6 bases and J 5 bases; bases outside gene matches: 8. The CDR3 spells CASSRLGQGDQPQHF. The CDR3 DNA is TGTGCCAGCAGCCGATTGGGACAGGGAGATCAGCCCCAGCATTTT.

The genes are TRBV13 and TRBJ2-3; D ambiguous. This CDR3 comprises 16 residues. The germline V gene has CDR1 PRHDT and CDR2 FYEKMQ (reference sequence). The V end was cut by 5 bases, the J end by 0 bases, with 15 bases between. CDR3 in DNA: TGTGCCAGCAGCCCGCCGGACGCACCCAGCACAGATACGCAGTATTTT. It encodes CASSPPDAPSTDTQYF.

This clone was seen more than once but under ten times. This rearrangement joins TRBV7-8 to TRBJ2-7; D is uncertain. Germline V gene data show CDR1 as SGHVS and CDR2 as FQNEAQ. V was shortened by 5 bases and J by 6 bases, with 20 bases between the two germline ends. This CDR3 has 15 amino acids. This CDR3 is CASSPTGFRWREQYF. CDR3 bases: TGTGCCAGCAGCCCCACGGGTTTCCGGTGGCGCGAGCAGTACTTC.

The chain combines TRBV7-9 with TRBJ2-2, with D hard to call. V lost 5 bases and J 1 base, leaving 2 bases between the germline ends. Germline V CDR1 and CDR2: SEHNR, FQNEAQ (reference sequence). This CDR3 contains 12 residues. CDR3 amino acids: CASSRNTGELFF. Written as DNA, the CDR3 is TGTGCCAGCAGCCGGAACACCGGGGAGCTGTTTTTT.

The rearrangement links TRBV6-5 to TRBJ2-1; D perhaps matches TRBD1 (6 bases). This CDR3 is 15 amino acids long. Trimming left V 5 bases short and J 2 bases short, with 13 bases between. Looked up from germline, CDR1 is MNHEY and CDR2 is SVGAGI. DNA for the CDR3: TGTGCCAGCAGTCCGACAGGACCTACCTACAATGAGCAGTTCTTC. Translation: CASSPTGPTYNEQFF.

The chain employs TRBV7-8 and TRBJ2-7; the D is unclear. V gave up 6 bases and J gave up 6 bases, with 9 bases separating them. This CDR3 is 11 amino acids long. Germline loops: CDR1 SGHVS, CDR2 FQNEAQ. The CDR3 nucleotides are TGTGCCAGCAGTGACAACGGCGAGCAGTACTTC. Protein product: CASSDNGEQYF.

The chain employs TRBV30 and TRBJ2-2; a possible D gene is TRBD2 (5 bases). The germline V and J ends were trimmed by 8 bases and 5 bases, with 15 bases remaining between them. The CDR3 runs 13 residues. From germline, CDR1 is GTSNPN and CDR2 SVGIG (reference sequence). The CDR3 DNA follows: TGTGCCACCGGTGCCGAGGGAACCGGGGAGCTGTTTTTT. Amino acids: CATGAEGTGELFF.

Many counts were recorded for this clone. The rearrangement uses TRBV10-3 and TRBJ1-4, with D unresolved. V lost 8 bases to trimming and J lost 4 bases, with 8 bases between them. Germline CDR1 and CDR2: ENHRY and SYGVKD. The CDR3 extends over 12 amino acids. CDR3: CAIGSRNEKLFF. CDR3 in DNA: TGTGCCATCGGGTCTCGTAATGAAAAACTGTTTTTT.

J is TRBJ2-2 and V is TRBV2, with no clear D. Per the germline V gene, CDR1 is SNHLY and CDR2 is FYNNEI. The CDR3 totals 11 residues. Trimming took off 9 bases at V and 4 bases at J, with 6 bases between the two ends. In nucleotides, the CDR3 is TGTGCCAGTCTAGGCACCGGGGAGCTGTTTTTT. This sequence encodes CASLGTGELFF.

The CDR3 loop is CASSWTGAGELFF. The CDR3 DNA follows: TGTGCCAGCAGCTGGACAGGGGCCGGGGAGCTGTTTTTT. The genes are TRBV7-9 and TRBJ2-2; TRBD1 matches 9 bases. Germline-derived CDR1 and CDR2 are SEHNR and FQNEAQ (reference sequence). J was trimmed by 6 bases and V by 4 bases; bases with no gene match: 0. The CDR3 runs 13 residues.

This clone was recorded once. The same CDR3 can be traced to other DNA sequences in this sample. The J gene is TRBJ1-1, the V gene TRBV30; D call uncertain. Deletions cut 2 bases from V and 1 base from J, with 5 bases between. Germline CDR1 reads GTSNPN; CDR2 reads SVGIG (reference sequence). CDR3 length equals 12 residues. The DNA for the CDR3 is TGTGCCTGGAGTTTGGGGAACACTGAAGCTTTCTTT. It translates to CAWSLGNTEAFF.